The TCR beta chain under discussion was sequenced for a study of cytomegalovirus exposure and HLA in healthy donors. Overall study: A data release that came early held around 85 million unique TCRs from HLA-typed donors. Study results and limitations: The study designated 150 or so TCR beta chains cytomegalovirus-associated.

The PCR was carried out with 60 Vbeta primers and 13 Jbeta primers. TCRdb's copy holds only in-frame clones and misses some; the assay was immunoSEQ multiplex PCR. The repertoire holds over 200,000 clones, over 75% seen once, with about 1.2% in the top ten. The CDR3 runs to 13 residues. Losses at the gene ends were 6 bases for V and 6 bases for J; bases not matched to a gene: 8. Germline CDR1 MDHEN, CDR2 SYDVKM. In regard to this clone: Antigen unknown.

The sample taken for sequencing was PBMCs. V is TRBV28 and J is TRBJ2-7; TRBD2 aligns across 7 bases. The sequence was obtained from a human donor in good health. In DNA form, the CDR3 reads TGTGCCAGCAGAGGCGCGGGAGTGATCGAGCAGTACTTC. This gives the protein CASRGAGVIEQYF.